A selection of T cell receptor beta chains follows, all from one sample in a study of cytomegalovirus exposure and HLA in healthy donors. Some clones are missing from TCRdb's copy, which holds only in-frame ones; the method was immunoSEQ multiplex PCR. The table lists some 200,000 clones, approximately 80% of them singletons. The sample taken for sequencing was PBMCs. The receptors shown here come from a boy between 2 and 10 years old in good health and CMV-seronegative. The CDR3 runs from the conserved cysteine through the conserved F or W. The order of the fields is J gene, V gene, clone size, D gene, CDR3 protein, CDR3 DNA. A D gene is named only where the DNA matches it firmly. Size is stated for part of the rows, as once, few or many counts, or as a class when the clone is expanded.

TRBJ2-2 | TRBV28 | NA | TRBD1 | CATQGGRAANTGELFF | TGTGCCACCCAAGGGGGCAGAGCCGCGAACACCGGGGAGCTGTTTTTT
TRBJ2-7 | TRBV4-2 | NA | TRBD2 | CASSQGVREHSYEQYF | TGTGCCAGCAGCCAGGGGGTGCGGGAGCACTCCTACGAGCAGTACTTC
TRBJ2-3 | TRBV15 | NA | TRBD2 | CATSRGPSGGITDTQYF | TGTGCCACCAGCAGGGGTCCTAGCGGGGGGATCACAGATACGCAGTATTTT
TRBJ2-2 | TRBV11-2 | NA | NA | CASSLGGGRSGELFF | TGTGCCAGCAGCTTAGGGGGGGGGCGCTCCGGGGAGCTGTTTTTT
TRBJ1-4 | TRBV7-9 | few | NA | CASSPSQGPTNEKLFF | TGTGCCAGCAGCCCTTCTCAGGGGCCAACTAATGAAAAACTGTTTTTT
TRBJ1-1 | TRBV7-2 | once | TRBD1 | CASSLTGGRTEAFF | TGTGCCAGCAGCTTAACAGGGGGCAGGACTGAAGCTTTCTTT
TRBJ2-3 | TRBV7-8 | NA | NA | CASSKGPGADTQYF | TGTGCCAGCAGTAAAGGGCCGGGGGCAGATACGCAGTATTTT
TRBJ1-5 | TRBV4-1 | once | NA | CASSPRGGNQPQHF | TGCGCCAGCAGCCCGCGGGGGGGCAATCAGCCCCAGCATTTT
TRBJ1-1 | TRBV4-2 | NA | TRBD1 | CASSQMRSGTGENTEAFF | TGTGCCAGCAGCCAAATGAGGTCGGGGACAGGGGAGAACACTGAAGCTTTCTTT
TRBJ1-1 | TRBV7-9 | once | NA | CASSFSTEAFF | TGTGCCAGCAGCTTTAGCACTGAAGCTTTCTTT
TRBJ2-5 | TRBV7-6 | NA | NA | CASSLAKLGDTQYF | TGTGCCAGCAGCTTAGCGAAACTAGGCGATACCCAGTACTTC
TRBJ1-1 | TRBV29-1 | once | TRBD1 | CSALGTGEILAFF | TGCAGCGCCCTCGGGACAGGGGAAATACTGGCTTTCTTT
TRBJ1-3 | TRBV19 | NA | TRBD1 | CASSGGASGNTIYF | TGTGCCAGTTCAGGGGGCGCGTCTGGAAACACCATATATTTT
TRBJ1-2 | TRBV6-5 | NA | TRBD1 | CASRKQGSSDYGYTF | TGTGCCAGCAGAAAACAGGGGAGCAGTGACTATGGCTACACCTTC
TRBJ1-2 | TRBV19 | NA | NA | CASSPDGIYYGYTF | TGTGCCAGTAGTCCCGACGGGATCTACTATGGCTACACCTTC
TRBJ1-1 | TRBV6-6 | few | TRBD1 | CASILRQGSEAFF | TGTGCCAGCATTCTGAGACAGGGAAGTGAAGCTTTCTTT
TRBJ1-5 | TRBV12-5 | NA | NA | CASGLVASGGESNQPQHF | TGTGCTAGTGGTTTGGTCGCTTCGGGGGGGGAGAGCAATCAGCCCCAGCATTTT
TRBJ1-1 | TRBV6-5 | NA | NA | CASSYQRQMNTEAFF | TGTGCCAGCAGTTACCAACGACAGATGAACACTGAAGCTTTCTTT
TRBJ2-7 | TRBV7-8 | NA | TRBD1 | CASSSRTGFGYEQYF | TGTGCCAGCAGCTCCCGGACAGGGTTTGGCTACGAGCAGTACTTC
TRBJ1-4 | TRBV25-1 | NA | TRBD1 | CASSEPQGGEKLFF | TGTGCCAGCAGTGAACCGCAGGGGGGAGAAAAACTGTTTTTT
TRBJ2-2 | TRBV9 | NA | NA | CASSVEGGVNTGELFF | TGTGCCAGCAGCGTAGAGGGGGGGGTGAACACCGGGGAGCTGTTTTTT
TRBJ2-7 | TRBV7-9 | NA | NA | CSSSHYLDRLGEQYF | TGTTCCAGCAGCCACTACCTCGACAGGCTAGGGGAGCAGTACTTC
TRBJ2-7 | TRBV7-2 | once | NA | CASSLEVGYEQYF | TGTGCCAGCAGCTTGGAGGTGGGCTACGAGCAGTACTTC
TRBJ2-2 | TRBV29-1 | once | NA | CSVGVGSMAGELFF | TGCAGCGTTGGGGTCGGGAGTATGGCCGGGGAGCTGTTTTTT
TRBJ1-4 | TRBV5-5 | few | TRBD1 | CASSSRGGTVNEKLFF | TGTGCCAGCAGCTCCCGGGGGGGGACAGTGAATGAAAAACTGTTTTTT
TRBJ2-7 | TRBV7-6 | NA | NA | CASSLAGSLYEQYF | TGTGCCAGCAGCTTAGCAGGGAGCCTCTACGAGCAGTACTTC
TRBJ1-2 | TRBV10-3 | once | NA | CAISEEEVGGYTF | TGTGCCATCAGTGAGGAGGAGGTAGGCGGCTACACCTTC
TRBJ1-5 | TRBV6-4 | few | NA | CASSVGGDQPQHF | TGTGCCAGCAGTGTTGGAGGGGACCAGCCCCAGCATTTT
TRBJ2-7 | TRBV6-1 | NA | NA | CASSEDYEQYF | TGTGCCAGCTCAGAAGACTACGAGCAGTACTTC
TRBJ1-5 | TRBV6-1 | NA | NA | CASSEARGGNQPQHF | TGTGCCAGCAGTGAAGCCAGGGGTGGCAATCAGCCCCAGCATTTT
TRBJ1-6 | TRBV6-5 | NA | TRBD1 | CASSSRTGYNSPLHF | TGTGCCAGCAGTTCCCGGACAGGGTATAATTCACCCCTCCACTTT
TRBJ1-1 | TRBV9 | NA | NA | CASSPPTGLGYNTEAFF | TGTGCCAGCAGCCCTCCCACAGGGTTAGGCTACAACACTGAAGCTTTCTTT
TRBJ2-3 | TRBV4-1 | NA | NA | CATMEGARTDTQYF | TGCGCCACCATGGAAGGGGCGAGAACAGATACGCAGTATTTT
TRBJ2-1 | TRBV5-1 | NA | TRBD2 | CASSLGLAGSYNEQFF | TGCGCCAGCAGCTTAGGACTAGCGGGGTCCTACAATGAGCAGTTCTTC
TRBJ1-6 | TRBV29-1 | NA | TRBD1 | CSVAGTEDSPLHF | TGCAGCGTTGCCGGGACAGAAGATTCACCCCTCCACTTT
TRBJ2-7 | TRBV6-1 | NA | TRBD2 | CASSELAGGAYEQYF | TGTGCCAGCAGTGAACTAGCGGGGGGTGCCTACGAGCAGTACTTC
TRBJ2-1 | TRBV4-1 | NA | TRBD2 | CASSQDTSGGSYNEQFF | TGCGCCAGCAGCCAAGACACTAGCGGGGGGTCCTACAATGAGCAGTTCTTC
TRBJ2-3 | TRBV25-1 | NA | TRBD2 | CASSEAGGGTDTQYF | TGTGCCAGCAGTGAAGCGGGAGGGGGCACAGATACGCAGTATTTT
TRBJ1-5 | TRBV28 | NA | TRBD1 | CASSPNRGLRQPQHF | TGTGCCAGCAGTCCGAACAGGGGGCTGAGACAGCCCCAGCATTTT
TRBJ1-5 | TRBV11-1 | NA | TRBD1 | CASSLQGDQPQHF | TGTGCCAGCAGCTTACAGGGGGATCAGCCCCAGCATTTT
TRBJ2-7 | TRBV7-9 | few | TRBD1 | CASGTGQGSYEQYF | TGTGCCAGCGGGACGGGACAGGGGTCCTACGAGCAGTACTTC
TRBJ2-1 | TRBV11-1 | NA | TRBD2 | CASSLVGDYLNNEQFF | TGTGCCAGCAGCTTAGTAGGGGACTACCTTAACAATGAGCAGTTCTTC
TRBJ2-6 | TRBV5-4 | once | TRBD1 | CASIGSQGAGANVLTF | TGTGCCAGCATCGGATCACAGGGGGCTGGGGCCAACGTCCTGACTTTC
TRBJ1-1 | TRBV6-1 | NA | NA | CASSNGGEGLSEAFF | TGTGCCAGCAGTAATGGGGGGGAGGGTCTCAGTGAAGCTTTCTTT
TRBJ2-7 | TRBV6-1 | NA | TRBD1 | CASRDRGSPYEQYF | TGTGCCAGCCGCGACAGGGGCTCCCCCTACGAGCAGTACTTC
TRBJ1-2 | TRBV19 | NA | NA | CASREGGNLNYGYTF | TGTGCCAGTAGGGAGGGCGGAAACCTTAACTATGGCTACACCTTC
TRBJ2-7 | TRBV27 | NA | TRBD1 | CASRLRGGFYEQYF | TGTGCCAGCCGACTCCGAGGGGGCTTCTACGAGCAGTACTTC
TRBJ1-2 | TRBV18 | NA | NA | CASSPGGDYGYTF | TGTGCCAGCTCACCAGGGGGCGACTATGGCTACACCTTC
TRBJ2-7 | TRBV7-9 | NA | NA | CASSPYSYEQYF | TGTGCCAGCAGCCCTTATAGCTACGAGCAGTACTTC
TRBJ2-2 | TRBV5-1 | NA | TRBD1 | CASSLQGIVGTGVPGELFF | TGCGCCAGCAGCTTACAAGGCATTGTGGGGACAGGGGTCCCCGGGGAGCTGTTTTTT